This entry is about one TCR beta chain. Its target is unknown. The germline CDR1 and CDR2 sequences are MGHRA and YSYEKL. J lost 5 bases, V lost 2 bases, and 8 bases had no gene match. The CDR3 loop spans 15 amino acids. This sample stems from a study of graft-versus-host responses after intestinal transplantation. Study context: Isolated intestinal, liver-intestinal, or multivisceral transplants had been given to the recipients. Recipients were all induced with anti-thymocyte globulin, then given tacrolimus and steroids for approximately 3 years. Study-wide results and caveats: Graft-donor T cell macrochimerism coincided with high graft-versus-host to host-versus-graft clonal ratios in allografts.

Sequencing was performed with immunoSEQ multiplex PCR; in TCRdb, only in-frame clones are kept and a portion is missing. The sample includes nearly 45,000 clones, roughly 90% of them seen just once. This clonotype originated in a human patient who received an intestinal transplant, so some T cells may come from the graft donor. Sample: PBMCs, taken 524 days after transplant. V and J are TRBV4-1 and TRBJ2-7; 8 bases are shared with TRBD2. The CDR3: CASSQNTGRVDEQYF. The CDR3 DNA reads TGCGCCAGCAGCCAAAATACCGGGAGGGTTGACGAGCAGTACTTC.